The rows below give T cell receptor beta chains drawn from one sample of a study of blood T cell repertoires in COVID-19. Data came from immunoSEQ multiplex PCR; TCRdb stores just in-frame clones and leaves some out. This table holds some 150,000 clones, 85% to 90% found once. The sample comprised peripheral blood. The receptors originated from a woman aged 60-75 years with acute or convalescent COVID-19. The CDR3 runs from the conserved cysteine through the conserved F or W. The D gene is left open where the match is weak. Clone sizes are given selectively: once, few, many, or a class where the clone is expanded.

TGCGCCAGCAGCTATGGGGGCCGGACTAGCGGGTTACCCTACGAGCAGTACTTC | CASSYGGRTSGLPYEQYF | TRBJ2-7 | TRBD2 | . | TRBV5-1
TGTGCCAGCAGCAAGGACCTGACAGGGGTGGGCGGGGAGCTGTTTTTT | CASSKDLTGVGGELFF | TRBJ2-2 | TRBD1 | once | TRBV4-2
TGCGCCAGCAGTGAGGAGGAAAAACTGTTTTTT | CASSEEEKLFF | TRBJ1-4 | . | . | TRBV10-2
TGTGCCAGCTCACCTGGACAGCTTAATGAAAAACTGTTTTTT | CASSPGQLNEKLFF | TRBJ1-4 | . | . | TRBV18
TGTGCCAGCAGCTCGGGACAGGGTGCCGGTTCACCCCTCCACTTT | CASSSGQGAGSPLHF | TRBJ1-6 | TRBD1 | few | TRBV7-9
TGTGCCAGCAGTTTATCGAAGGCAGGGGTAACCTACGAGCAGTACTTC | CASSLSKAGVTYEQYF | TRBJ2-7 | . | . | TRBV27
TGTGCCAGCAGCCCTTCAGCGGTTGGGCAGCCCCAGCATTTT | CASSPSAVGQPQHF | TRBJ1-5 | . | . | TRBV7-9
TGTGCCAGTAGTAGCGAGACAGGGGGCGCGAAAAAACTGTTTTTT | CASSSETGGAKKLFF | TRBJ1-4 | TRBD1 | once | TRBV19
TGTGCCAGCAGTTCTTTTCCCCCCGGTGTGGGCTACAACACCGGGGAGCTGTTTTTT | CASSSFPPGVGYNTGELFF | TRBJ2-2 | . | . | TRBV28
TGCGCCAGCAGTGAGTCAGGGGGCAGCGAGCAGTACTTC | CASSESGGSEQYF | TRBJ2-7 | TRBD1 | . | TRBV10-1
TGTGCCACCAGTGATTTTAGGACAGGTGACGAGCAGTACTTC | CATSDFRTGDEQYF | TRBJ2-7 | TRBD1 | . | TRBV24-1
TGCGCCAGCAGCCTACAAGACTTCTCTGGAAACACCATATATTTT | CASSLQDFSGNTIYF | TRBJ1-3 | . | . | TRBV5-1
TGTGCCAGCAGCCAATTTGGCGGCACTGAAGCTTTCTTT | CASSQFGGTEAFF | TRBJ1-1 | . | once | TRBV14
TGTGCCACCAGCAGAGGGTCGGGATTTAGGTACGAGCAGTACTTC | CATSRGSGFRYEQYF | TRBJ2-7 | . | . | TRBV15
TGTGCCAGCAGGGTGGGGGGGCTAGCCAATGAGCAGTTCTTC | CASRVGGLANEQFF | TRBJ2-1 | . | . | TRBV11-2
TGTGCCAGCAGCTTAGATCGGCTCCGCAGGGGAAACACCATATATTTT | CASSLDRLRRGNTIYF | TRBJ1-3 | . | . | TRBV11-3
TGTGCCAGCAGAGCCTCAGGGTTCACAGATACGCAGTATTTT | CASRASGFTDTQYF | TRBJ2-3 | . | . | TRBV6-5
TGTGCCAGCCAGTATTACGGGGGGACAGGGATTGGTAACTATGGCTACACCTTC | CASQYYGGTGIGNYGYTF | TRBJ1-2 | TRBD1 | once | TRBV19
TGTGCCAGCAGCTTGGTCCGGGACACCGAGCAGTACTTC | CASSLVRDTEQYF | TRBJ2-7 | . | . | TRBV11-3
TGTGCCAGCAGTTCTCTTGGGAGGGCGAACACCGGGGAGCTGTTTTTT | CASSSLGRANTGELFF | TRBJ2-2 | TRBD2 | . | TRBV28
TGTGCCAGCAGTCCGACAGGCGATGAGCAGTTCTTC | CASSPTGDEQFF | TRBJ2-1 | . | . | TRBV5-8
TGTGCCTGGAGTGTACTCGGGGGCTACACCTTC | CAWSVLGGYTF | TRBJ1-2 | . | . | TRBV30
TGTGCCAGCAGACCGCAAGGGGTAGTCTACGAGCAGTACTTC | CASRPQGVVYEQYF | TRBJ2-7 | . | once | TRBV27
TGTGCCAGTAGGGCGGACAGGTCCTACAATGAGCAGTTCTTC | CASRADRSYNEQFF | TRBJ2-1 | TRBD1 | . | TRBV19
TGTGCCAGCTCACCGGCGGGGGAAAAACTGTTTTTT | CASSPAGEKLFF | TRBJ1-4 | . | . | TRBV18
TGTGCCTGGAGTGTAAGGGCAGGGGCGTCTGAGCAGTTCTTC | CAWSVRAGASEQFF | TRBJ2-1 | . | . | TRBV30
TGTGCCAGCAGCTTAGTCGGGGGGGGCACGGGTGAGCAGTTCTTC | CASSLVGGGTGEQFF | TRBJ2-1 | TRBD2 | . | TRBV7-2
TGTGCCAGCAGCCCACGACAGGTGGGCACCGGGGAGCTGTTTTTT | CASSPRQVGTGELFF | TRBJ2-2 | . | . | TRBV5-4
TGTGCCAGCAGCTTAGATCGGGGACTATACAATGAGCAGTTCTTC | CASSLDRGLYNEQFF | TRBJ2-1 | TRBD2 | . | TRBV11-3
TGTGCCAGCAGCTTGGGAGCGGGGGCCGGGGAGCTGTTTTTT | CASSLGAGAGELFF | TRBJ2-2 | TRBD2 | . | TRBV5-4
TGTGCCAGCAGCGCACAAAACACTGAAGCTTTCTTT | CASSAQNTEAFF | TRBJ1-1 | . | . | TRBV9
TGTGCCACCAGCAAAGGGTGGGGCGATGAGCAGTTCTTC | CATSKGWGDEQFF | TRBJ2-1 | . | few | TRBV15
TGTGCCAGCCGCTTCGCGGGGGGGTCTTACAATGAGCAGTTCTTC | CASRFAGGSYNEQFF | TRBJ2-1 | TRBD2 | . | TRBV5-4